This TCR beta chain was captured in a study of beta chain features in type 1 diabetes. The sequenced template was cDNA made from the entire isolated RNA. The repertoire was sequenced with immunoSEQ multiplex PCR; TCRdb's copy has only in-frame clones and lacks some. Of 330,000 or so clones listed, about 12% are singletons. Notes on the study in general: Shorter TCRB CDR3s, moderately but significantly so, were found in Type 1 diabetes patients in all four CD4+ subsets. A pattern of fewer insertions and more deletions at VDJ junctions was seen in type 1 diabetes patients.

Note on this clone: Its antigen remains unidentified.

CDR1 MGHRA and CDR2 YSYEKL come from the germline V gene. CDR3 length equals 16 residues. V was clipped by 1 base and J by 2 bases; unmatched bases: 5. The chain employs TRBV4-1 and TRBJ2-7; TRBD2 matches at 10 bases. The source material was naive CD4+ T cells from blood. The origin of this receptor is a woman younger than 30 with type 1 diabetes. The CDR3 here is CASSQGPSGSTYEQYF. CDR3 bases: TGCGCCAGCAGCCAAGGCCCTAGCGGGAGCACCTACGAGCAGTACTTC.